This TCR beta chain was documented in a study of T cell responses to AZD1222 COVID-19 vaccine (dated by TCRdb to the early 2020s). Some background on the complete study: TCR sequencing covered about 230 trial participants: 200 to 210 given two doses of AZD1222 and 26 given two doses of MenACWY control vaccine. Enrollment into the trials was organized by age into subgroups of 18-55, 56-69 and 70-plus years, and those subgroups contained roughly 150, 30 and 60 TCR-sequenced participants, respectively. Results the study describes overall, beyond this receptor: Because no day 14 peak-response samples were available, repertoires were characterized only after the peak T cell response. Reportedly, almost half of the unique spike-specific TCRs recognized epitopes lying outside the regions that are mutated in the B.1.351 and B.1.1.7 variants. The vaccine-associated CD4 TCRs covered the entire spike protein, and the dominant responses fell in regions 160-218 and 743-854. In the small 56-69-year group, the increase in depth fell short of significance, most likely because of low power. Participants were mostly white British and included more females than males, and it was suggested by the authors that clonal diversity may have been underestimated. Conclusions about previously exposed vaccinees are limited because only a handful of AZD1222 recipients were SARS-CoV-2 seropositive at baseline. After two AZD1222 doses, spike-specific TCR breadth and depth were significantly higher than at day 0 and than in MenACWY recipients.

The CDR3 regions of human TCRbeta chains were analyzed by immunosequencing. Per the source publication's procedure: Repertoire TCRs were checked for matches against a reference library of SARS-CoV-2-specific TCRs that had been generated using the MIRA antigen-specificity platform. Breadth was defined as the fraction of unique TCRs that were SARS-CoV-2-associated. Depth was defined as the fraction of total T cells that were SARS-CoV-2-associated. Using the MIRA data, each spike-specific TCR was mapped to the spike region that the TCR reacts to and placed in a CD4 or CD8 class. Log10-transformed breadth and depth values were compared by one-way ANOVA with Sidak's multiple comparisons tests. TCRdb provides this immuneACCESS table in a form limited to in-frame rearrangements. Some clones are lacking; in checked studies, under half of them reflect an unresolved V gene, and why the rest are absent is not known. V, J and clone size are those of that table, while D and trimming were read from the DNA. The sample records about 200,000 clones, approximately 90% of which are singletons. The ten largest clones represent 3% to 3.5% of the sample.

Comments on this clone: Its target antigen remains unknown. Nothing much larger sits one base from this clone, and base qualities are not available. The sample has other DNA sequences that encode this CDR3 too.

V is clipped by 2 bases and J by 4 bases, and the sequence between their germline boundaries is 8 bases long. The CDR1 and CDR2 encoded by the germline V gene (reference sequence) are LGHDT and YNNKEL. Taken from cysteine to phenylalanine, the CDR3 has 13 residues. The CDR3 DNA has 39 bases and is translated from base 1. Explained via the paper, the time point label denotes: about 28 days (+/-7) after the second vaccine dose. AZD1222 recipients with second doses at about 4 weeks or about 12 weeks were pooled, because spike-specific TCR depth and breadth did not differ between schedules. Samples from vaccinated people were obtained from the UK trials COV001 and COV002, which included a single-blind randomized controlled phase 2/3 trial of AZD1222 (ChAdOx1 nCoV-19) in healthy adults. Trial participant PBMC samples were collected at day 0 and day 28 after the second dose for TCRbeta chain sequencing.

Material: peripheral blood, obtained 28 days after the second AZD1222 dose. The V gene is TRBV3-1 (or the pseudogene TRBV3-2) and the J gene is TRBJ1-2; no D gene call is confident. The receptor's source is an adult who received the AZD1222 COVID-19 vaccine. The nucleotide sequence reads TGTGCCAGCAGCCAATTAGCGGGCTATGGCTACACCTTC. This gives the protein CASSQLAGYGYTF.